Shown below are 19 T cell receptor beta chains from a single sample sequenced in a study of blood T cell repertoires in COVID-19. Libraries were prepared by immunoSEQ multiplex PCR; TCRdb keeps only in-frame clonotypes and omits some of them. The data show 130,000 to 150,000 clones, about 85% seen once. The specimen sequenced was peripheral blood. The receptors shown here come from a human donor in a cohort sampled during active COVID-19.

The chain links TRBV6-5 to TRBJ1-4, with D hard to call. CDR1 MNHEY and CDR2 SVGAGI come from the germline V gene. V was shortened by 2 bases and J by 2 bases, with 12 bases between the two germline ends. This CDR3 region has 16 residues. The CDR3 DNA follows: TGTGCCAGCAGTTACCGGATCGCCGGGACTAATGAAAAACTGTTTTTT. It encodes CASSYRIAGTNEKLFF.

The rearrangement joins TRBV15 to TRBJ1-4; tentative D call: TRBD1 (5 bases). This CDR3 is built from 14 residues. Germline V gene sequence: CDR1 LNHNV, CDR2 YYDKDF (reference sequence). The ends were cut back, 5 bases at V and 5 bases at J, with 12 bases in the middle. CDR3 sequence: CATSAWGSNEKLFF. DNA of the CDR3: TGTGCCACCAGCGCTTGGGGCTCCAATGAAAAACTGTTTTTT.

This sequence joins TRBV5-1 and TRBJ2-5, with D uncertain. The length of the CDR3 is 12 residues. Germline V CDR1 and CDR2: SGHRS, YFSETQ. V was clipped by 3 bases and J by 7 bases, with 10 bases between them. CDR3 in DNA: TGCGCCAGCAGCTCGGTCCCTTCGACCCAGTACTTC. It yields the protein CASSSVPSTQYF.

The chain links TRBV11-3 to TRBJ2-5, with D possibly matching TRBD2 (5 bases). The CDR3 is made up of 14 amino acids. With 1 base removed from V and 1 base from J, the gap between germline ends came to 7 bases. Germline lookup yields CDR1 SGHNT and CDR2 YENEEA. The CDR3 DNA follows: TGTGCCAGCAGCTTAGGGACTGGCCAAGAGACCCAGTACTTC. Its translation: CASSLGTGQETQYF.

The CDR3 bases are TGTGCCAGCAGTTACACCTCAGGGGGGAACACTGAAGCTTTCTTT. This codes for CASSYTSGGNTEAFF. The chain combines TRBV6-5 with TRBJ1-1; 7 bases map to TRBD1. V dropped 2 bases and J dropped 1; count of bases not matched to a gene: 4. Germline V gene data show CDR1 as MNHEY and CDR2 as SVGAGI. This CDR3 has 15 residues.

This clone showed up just once. The J gene is TRBJ1-2, the V gene TRBV6-5; D unclear. The CDR3 totals 11 residues. The germline CDR1 and CDR2 sequences are MNHEY and SVGAGI. V gave up 10 bases and J gave up 4 bases, with 10 bases separating them. The chain's CDR3 is CATRSIYGYTF. The DNA for the CDR3 is TGTGCCACCAGGTCTATCTATGGCTACACCTTC.

The chain is built from TRBV20-1 and TRBJ1-3; D gene unclear. Germline lookup yields CDR1 DFQATT and CDR2 SNEGSKA (reference sequence). CDR3 length: 16 amino acids. The V end was cut by 3 bases, the J end by 4 bases, with 19 bases between. In DNA form, the CDR3 reads TGCAGTGCTAGTGCGGGGTCTCGGGGAACAGGAAACACCATATATTTT. This translates into CSASAGSRGTGNTIYF.

The chain employs TRBV11-2 and TRBJ1-1; D not resolved. Per germline, CDR1 SGHAT and CDR2 FQNNGV. CDR3 length equals 13 residues. Trimming took off 6 bases at V and 4 bases at J, with 12 bases between the two ends. CDR3 sequence: CASSGSTTTEAFF. CDR3 DNA sequence: TGTGCCAGCAGTGGATCCACTACCACTGAAGCTTTCTTT.

This chain uses TRBV6-6 with TRBJ1-6, with 8 bases lining up with TRBD1. The trim removed 5 bases at V and 8 bases at J, leaving 5 bases unmatched. Germline CDR1 and CDR2: MNHNY and SVGAGI (reference sequence). The CDR3 length is 14 residues. The CDR3 sequence is CASSQDRGDSPLHF. The CDR3 DNA reads as TGTGCCAGCAGTCAAGACAGGGGTGATTCACCCCTCCACTTT.

V is TRBV7-8 and J is TRBJ2-7; weak D call: TRBD1 (6 bases). CDR3 length equals 14 residues. CDR1 is SGHVS, CDR2 FQNEAQ, per germline. Trimming cost V 5 bases and J 3 bases, with 14 bases left between them. The DNA for the CDR3 is TGTGCCAGCAGCCCGGACAGTGGGGTCTACGAGCAGTACTTC. Translated: CASSPDSGVYEQYF.

This clone has at least ten counts. The chain uses TRBV4-1 and TRBJ2-2, with 7 positions matching TRBD2. This CDR3 has 15 residues. V lost 4 bases, J lost 6 bases, and 8 bases stayed unmatched. In germline, CDR1 is MGHRA, CDR2 YSYEKL. The CDR3 DNA follows: TGCGCCAGCAGCCCCCCAGCGGGGTTGCCCGGGGAGCTGTTTTTT. Translating gives CASSPPAGLPGELFF.

The V call is TRBV28, the J call TRBJ2-5, with D perhaps matching TRBD2 (6 bases). This CDR3 region has 15 residues. V was clipped by 1 base and J by 2 bases, with 11 bases between them. Looked up from germline, CDR1 is MDHEN and CDR2 is SYDVKM. CDR3 sequence: CASSLFRGRQETQYF. The DNA for the CDR3 is TGTGCCAGCAGTTTATTTCGGGGGAGACAAGAGACCCAGTACTTC.

Only a few counts were recorded for this clone. The chain joins TRBV6-5 to TRBJ2-7; tentative D call: TRBD2 (7 bases). CDR1 MNHEY and CDR2 SVGAGI come from the germline V gene. The ends were cut back, 8 bases at V and 6 bases at J, with 17 bases in the middle. This CDR3 contains 13 residues. The CDR3 DNA sequence: TGTGCCAGCGTACCTATGGGAGGGGGCGAGCAGTACTTC. This codes for CASVPMGGGEQYF.

J is TRBJ2-7 and V is TRBV7-9; D is perhaps TRBD1 (6 bases). This CDR3 is built from 16 residues. Deletions cut 5 bases from V and 6 bases from J, with 23 bases between. Germline CDR1 is SEHNR and CDR2 is FQNEAQ (reference sequence). CDR3 sequence reads: CASSQEVSRGPGEQYF. DNA of the CDR3: TGTGCCAGCAGCCAGGAGGTCTCCAGGGGCCCGGGCGAGCAGTACTTC.

The CDR3 DNA reads TGTGCCAGCTCACCGGGACAGGATTTCGAGACCCAGTACTTC. It translates to CASSPGQDFETQYF. This rearrangement joins TRBV18 to TRBJ2-5, with 8 bases lining up with TRBD1. In germline, CDR1 is KGHSH, CDR2 LQKENI. J lost 5 bases, V lost 3 bases, and 5 bases had no gene match. The CDR3 consists of 14 residues.

The rearrangement uses TRBV7-2 and TRBJ2-3, with D possibly TRBD2 on 6 matching bases. Deletions cut 5 bases from V and 7 bases from J, with 16 bases between. CDR3 length equals 14 residues. Germline CDR1 SGHTA, CDR2 FQGNSA. The CDR3 DNA sequence: TGTGCCAGCAGCCCCCACGGGGGACCCAATACGCAGTATTTT. It encodes CASSPHGGPNTQYF.

This clone is a singleton in its sample. This chain links TRBV28 with TRBJ1-2; D possibly corresponds to TRBD1 (6 bases). Germline V gene data show CDR1 as MDHEN and CDR2 as SYDVKM. The CDR3 is 14 residues long. The V and J ends lost 6 bases and 4 bases respectively, with 15 bases between them. The CDR3 coding sequence is TGTGCCAGCAGCGTGGGACATCGGACCTATGGCTACACCTTC. This translates into CASSVGHRTYGYTF.

The rearrangement uses TRBV27 and TRBJ2-7, with a weak D call TRBD1 (5 bases). The CDR3 is 14 residues long. Germline assignment: CDR1 MNHEY and CDR2 SMNVEV (reference sequence). Trimming stripped 4 bases from V and 4 bases from J, with 14 bases between. CDR3 DNA: TGTGCCAGCAGTTCACGACAGAGAAAATACGAGCAGTACTTC. Protein sequence: CASSSRQRKYEQYF.

The rearrangement links TRBV20-1 to TRBJ1-1, with D unresolved. This CDR3 is built from 11 residues. Germline CDR1 reads DFQATT; CDR2 reads SNEGSKA (reference sequence). V lost 8 bases, J lost 6 bases, and 13 bases lay in between. The CDR3 region has the DNA TGCAGTTCCCGTCAGGCAGCTGAAGCTTTCTTT. Translated: CSSRQAAEAFF.